This T cell receptor (beta chain) was sequenced in a study of T cell responses to AZD1222 COVID-19 vaccine. CDR3 size: 15 residues. V lost 6 bases and J lost 3; bases outside the gene matches: 4. The germline V gene has CDR1 MNHEY and CDR2 SVGAGI. On this clone: The target antigen is unknown.

Data came from immunoSEQ multiplex PCR; TCRdb stores just in-frame clones and leaves some out. This sample has about 94,000 clones, with over 75% found just once. The study's findings and limits: Just five or six AZD1222 recipients were seropositive at baseline. Repertoires were obtained only post-peak T cell response. A reported finding is that nearly half of spike-specific TCRs target unmutated variant regions.

The sequence derives from an adult in good health. Sequencing used peripheral blood, obtained on day 0 of AZD1222 vaccination. This chain links TRBV6-5 with TRBJ2-3; 12 nucleotides align to TRBD2. CDR3: CASRAGLAGTDTQYF. DNA for the CDR3: TGTGCCAGCAGAGCCGGACTAGCGGGGACAGATACGCAGTATTTT.